The source of this T cell receptor beta chain is a study of blood T cell repertoires in COVID-19. Study in general: Donors in the United States, Italy and Spain gave samples during acute or convalescent COVID-19.

In the original processing: Researchers report that nucleated cell counts were estimated from reference gene primer amplification. Data came from immunoSEQ multiplex PCR; TCRdb stores just in-frame clones and leaves some out. D and trimming come from the DNA, and the V and J calls and clone size come from that table. The data hold over 200,000 clones, with around four fifths observed a single time. CDR1 is SNHLY and CDR2 is FYNNEI in the germline V gene. V shed 6 bases and J shed 3 bases, with 17 bases lying between them. CDR3 size: 15 residues. Source material: peripheral blood. V is TRBV2 and J is TRBJ2-5, with D possibly TRBD1 on 6 matching bases. This clonotype was obtained from a man older than 75 with acute or convalescent COVID-19. CDR3 amino acids: CASRPGALAKETQYF. In nucleotides, the CDR3 is TGTGCCAGCAGACCAGGGGCCCTTGCGAAAGAGACCCAGTACTTC.